The rows below give T cell receptor beta chains drawn from one sample of a study of blood T cell repertoires in COVID-19. The protocol was immunoSEQ multiplex PCR, while the TCRdb copy is restricted to in-frame clones and leaves out a portion. This repertoire shows more than 200,000 clones, nearly 90% found once; its top ten account for about 0.7%. The sample was peripheral blood. Source of these receptors: a human donor in a cohort sampled during active COVID-19. Both conserved end residues are part of each CDR3.

>TRBV19
CASSIAIFGNTIYF
>TRBV7-2
CASSKTGRRATEAFF
>TRBV18
CASSPTISSPLHF
>TRBV20-1
CSASRRGQGAFF
>TRBV6-5
CASSYSSGGTYEQYF
>TRBV18
CASSPYSRQSYNEQFF
>TRBV9
CASSVVTGGEQYF
>TRBV9
CASSVGLGPEGNTIYF
>TRBV27
CATGQGSGTGELFF
>TRBV3-1/TRBV3-2
CASSQERLGRNYEQYF
>TRBV12-3/TRBV12-4
CASSWWPYEQYF
>TRBV27
CASTSGGGNQPQHF
>TRBV4-3
CASSQLSIRLAQSWNTGELFF
>TRBV30
CASRDFTEAFF
>TRBV6-5
CASSRNLRGSTEAFF
>TRBV4-3
CASSQGLTQGRYEQYF
>TRBV19
CASSQIRRQGGSYEQYF
>TRBV28
CAITTGTAINTEAFF
>TRBV5-1
CASSQIIGQHIMNTEAFF
>TRBV7-9
CASSLGHGNTGELFF
>TRBV6-4
CASSDRAGDGNEQFF
>TRBV15
CATSSSLRGEKSNTEAFF
>TRBV5-1
CASTTGDTQYF
>TRBV7-2
CASSFTYEQYF
>TRBV7-2
CASSLADRATDTQYF
>TRBV9
CASSARGLADYGDEQFF
>TRBV19
CASSNRGGYEQYF
>TRBV2
CASAGLANEQFF
>TRBV6-6
CASSYGAGGNTIYF
>TRBV4-3
CASSQDQGGVTEAFF
>TRBV19
CASRRGDRHNQPQHF
>TRBV27
CASSSTYYEQYF
>TRBV18
CASSPRTGGGDGYTF
>TRBV2
CASGVLAGPYEQYF
>TRBV2
CASSLDRVRRGVEGYTF
>TRBV7-6
CASSQRASNEQFF
>TRBV5-6
CASSFVRFRSYEQYF
>TRBV5-6
CASSLDRGNEKLFF
>TRBV7-9
CASRRSGGESYEQYF
>TRBV10-2
CASSESSDGYTF
>TRBV5-1
CASSLYSSTPRAGANEKLFF
>TRBV5-1
CASSLIHGGDTEAFF
>TRBV5-1
CASSLDLSEQYF
>TRBV29-1
CSVGTGLGYTF
>TRBV5-1
CASSSSGVRNTEAFF
>TRBV25-1
CASRRALSRAFF
>TRBV9
CASSVDGGSSYEQYF
>TRBV21-1
CASSKGMVGRSTDTQYF
>TRBV7-9
CASSLDVGGRNEQFF
>TRBV7-2
CASSPLAVNTGELFF
>TRBV10-3
CAISESDTTEAFF
>TRBV7-2
CASSFYRGNTEAFF
>TRBV3-1/TRBV3-2
CASSQGTRETQYF
>TRBV28
CASSPGGGLNQPQHF
>TRBV5-4
CASSEKNQDNPAF
>TRBV28
CAWTSGVTGQPQHF
>TRBV10-1
CASSENIWETQYF
>TRBV27
CASSWTGVVGEQYF
>TRBV7-3
CASSLTRDLGYEQFF